This T cell receptor (beta chain) came from a study of cytomegalovirus exposure and HLA in healthy donors. Germline-derived CDR1 and CDR2 are SGHNT and YYREEE (reference sequence). The germline V and J ends were trimmed by 4 bases and 4 bases, with 17 bases remaining between them. This CDR3 contains 15 residues. Libraries were prepared by immunoSEQ multiplex PCR; TCRdb keeps only in-frame clonotypes and omits some of them. The sample has 200,000 or so clones; around 80% are singletons. The chain joins TRBV5-4 to TRBJ2-5, with a weak D call TRBD1 (5 bases). This sequence originates from a woman aged 30 to 39 in good health and CMV-seropositive. The material sequenced was PBMCs. The CDR3 is CASSMPSGMSETQYF. CDR3 sequence (DNA): TGTGCCAGCAGCATGCCGTCAGGGATGTCAGAGACCCAGTACTTC.